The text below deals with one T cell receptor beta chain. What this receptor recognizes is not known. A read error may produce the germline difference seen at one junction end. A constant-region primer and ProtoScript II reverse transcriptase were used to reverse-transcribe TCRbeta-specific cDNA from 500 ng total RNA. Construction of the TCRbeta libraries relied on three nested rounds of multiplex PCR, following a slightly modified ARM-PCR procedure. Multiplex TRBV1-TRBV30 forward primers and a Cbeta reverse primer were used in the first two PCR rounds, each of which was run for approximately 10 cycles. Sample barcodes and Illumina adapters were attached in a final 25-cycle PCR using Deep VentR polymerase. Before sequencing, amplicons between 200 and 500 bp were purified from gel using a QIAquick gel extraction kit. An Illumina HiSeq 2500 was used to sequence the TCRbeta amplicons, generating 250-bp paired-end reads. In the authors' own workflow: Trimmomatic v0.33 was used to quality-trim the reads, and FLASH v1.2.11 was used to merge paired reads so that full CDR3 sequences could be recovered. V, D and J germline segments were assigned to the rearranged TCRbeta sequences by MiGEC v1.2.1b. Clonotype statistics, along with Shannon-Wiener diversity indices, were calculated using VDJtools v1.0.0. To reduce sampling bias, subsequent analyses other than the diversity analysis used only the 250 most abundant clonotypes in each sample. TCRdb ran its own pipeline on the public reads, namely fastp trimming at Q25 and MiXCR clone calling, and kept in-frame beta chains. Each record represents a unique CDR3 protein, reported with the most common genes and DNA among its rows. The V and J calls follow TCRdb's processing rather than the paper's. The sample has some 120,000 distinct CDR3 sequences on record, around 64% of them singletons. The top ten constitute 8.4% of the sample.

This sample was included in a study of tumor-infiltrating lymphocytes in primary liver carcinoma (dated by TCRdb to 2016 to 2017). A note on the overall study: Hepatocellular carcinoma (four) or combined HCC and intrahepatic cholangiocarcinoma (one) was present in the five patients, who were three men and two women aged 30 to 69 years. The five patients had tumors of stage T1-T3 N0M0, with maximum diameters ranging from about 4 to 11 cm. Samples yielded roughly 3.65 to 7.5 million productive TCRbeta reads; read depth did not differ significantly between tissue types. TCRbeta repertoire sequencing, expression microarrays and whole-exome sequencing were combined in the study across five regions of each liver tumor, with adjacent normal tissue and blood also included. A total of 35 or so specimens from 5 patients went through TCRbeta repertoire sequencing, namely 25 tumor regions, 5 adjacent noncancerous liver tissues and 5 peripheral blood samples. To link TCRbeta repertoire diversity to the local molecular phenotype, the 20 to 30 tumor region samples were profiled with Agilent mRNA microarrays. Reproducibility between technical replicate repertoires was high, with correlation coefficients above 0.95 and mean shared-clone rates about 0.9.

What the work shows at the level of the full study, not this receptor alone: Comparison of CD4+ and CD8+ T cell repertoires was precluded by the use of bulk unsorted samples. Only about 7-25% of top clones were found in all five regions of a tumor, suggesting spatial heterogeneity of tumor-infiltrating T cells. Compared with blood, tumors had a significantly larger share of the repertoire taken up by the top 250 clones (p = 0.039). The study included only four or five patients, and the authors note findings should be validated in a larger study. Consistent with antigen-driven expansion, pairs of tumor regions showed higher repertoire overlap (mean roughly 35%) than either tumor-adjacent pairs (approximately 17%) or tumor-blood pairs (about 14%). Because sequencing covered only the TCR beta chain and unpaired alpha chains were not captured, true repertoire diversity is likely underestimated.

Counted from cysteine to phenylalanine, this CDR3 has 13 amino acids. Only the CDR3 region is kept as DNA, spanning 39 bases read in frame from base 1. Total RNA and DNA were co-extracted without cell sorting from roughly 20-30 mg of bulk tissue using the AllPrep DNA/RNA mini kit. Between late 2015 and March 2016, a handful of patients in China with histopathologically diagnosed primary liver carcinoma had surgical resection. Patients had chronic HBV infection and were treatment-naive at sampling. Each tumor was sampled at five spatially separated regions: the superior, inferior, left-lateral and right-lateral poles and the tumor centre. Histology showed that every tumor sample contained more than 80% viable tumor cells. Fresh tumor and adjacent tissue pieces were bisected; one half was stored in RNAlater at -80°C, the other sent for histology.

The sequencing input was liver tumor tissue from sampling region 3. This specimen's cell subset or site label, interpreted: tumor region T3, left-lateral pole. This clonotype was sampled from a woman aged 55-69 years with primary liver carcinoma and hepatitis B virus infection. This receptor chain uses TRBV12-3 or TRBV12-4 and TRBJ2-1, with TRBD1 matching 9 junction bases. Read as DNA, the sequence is TGTGCCAGCACCATGGACAGGGGCAATGAGCACTTCTTC. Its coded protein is CASTMDRGNEHFF.